This entry concerns a single T cell receptor beta chain. Antigen unknown. The data are from a study of T-cell reconstitution after alpha-beta-depleted transplantation in children. Preparation of the TCRbeta library involved a method that used unique molecular identifiers. TCRdb reprocessed the PCR reads with MiXCR, giving one entry per CDR3 protein. This table holds 280,000 or so distinct CDR3 sequences, about 9.9% found once. Overall study results and limits: About two months after transplant, alpha-beta T cells reportedly came from several hundred expanded graft clones. After one year, T-cell counts and TCRbeta diversity mostly came from new T cells. Surviving recipient T cells and thymic progenitors accounted for the high day-60 TCRbeta diversity observed in some patients.

V was clipped by 2 bases and J by 6 bases, with 14 bases between them. Per germline, CDR1 MDHEN and CDR2 SYDVKM. There are 14 residues in the CDR3. The chain has TRBV28 and TRBJ2-7, with unresolved D. The sequenced sample was peripheral blood, obtained 180 days after TCRalphabeta/CD19-depleted stem cell transplant. The sequence was obtained from a male patient aged 2-10 years who had a stem cell transplant for chronic granulomatous disease, so the T cells may come from the graft donor. The DNA for the CDR3 is TGTGCCAGCAGTTTACTCAGTATTGGGCTCGAGCAGTACTTC. Amino acids: CASSLLSIGLEQYF.